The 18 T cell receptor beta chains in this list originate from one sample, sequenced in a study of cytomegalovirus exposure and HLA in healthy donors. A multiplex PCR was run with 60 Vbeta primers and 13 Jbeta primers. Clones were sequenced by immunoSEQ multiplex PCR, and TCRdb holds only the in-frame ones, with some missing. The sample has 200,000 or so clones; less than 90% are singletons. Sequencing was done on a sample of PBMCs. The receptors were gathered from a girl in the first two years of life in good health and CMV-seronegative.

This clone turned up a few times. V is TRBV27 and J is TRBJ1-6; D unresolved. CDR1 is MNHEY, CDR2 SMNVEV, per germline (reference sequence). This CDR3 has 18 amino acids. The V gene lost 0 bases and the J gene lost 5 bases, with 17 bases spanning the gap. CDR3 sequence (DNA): TGTGCCAGCAGTTTATCTTGGTTCAGGAATCAGGATAATTCACCCCTCCACTTT. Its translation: CASSLSWFRNQDNSPLHF.

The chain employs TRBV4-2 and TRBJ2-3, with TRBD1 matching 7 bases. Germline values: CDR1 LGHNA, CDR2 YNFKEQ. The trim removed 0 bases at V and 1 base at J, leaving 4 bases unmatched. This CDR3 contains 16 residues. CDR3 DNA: TGTGCCAGCAGCCAAGATCCTACAGGGGGCACAGATACGCAGTATTTT. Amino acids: CASSQDPTGGTDTQYF.

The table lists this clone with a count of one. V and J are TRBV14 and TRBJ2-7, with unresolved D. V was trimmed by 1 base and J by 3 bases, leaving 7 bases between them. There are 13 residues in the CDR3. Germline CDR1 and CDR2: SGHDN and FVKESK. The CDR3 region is CASSQVPFYEQYF. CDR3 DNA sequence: TGTGCCAGCAGCCAAGTCCCCTTCTACGAGCAGTACTTC.

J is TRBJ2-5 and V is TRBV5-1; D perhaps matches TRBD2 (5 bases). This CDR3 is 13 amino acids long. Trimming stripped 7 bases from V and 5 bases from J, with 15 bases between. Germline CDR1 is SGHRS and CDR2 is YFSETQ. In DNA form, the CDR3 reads TGCGCCAGCGGGAGTGGGGTCCGGGAGACCCAGTACTTC. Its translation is CASGSGVRETQYF.

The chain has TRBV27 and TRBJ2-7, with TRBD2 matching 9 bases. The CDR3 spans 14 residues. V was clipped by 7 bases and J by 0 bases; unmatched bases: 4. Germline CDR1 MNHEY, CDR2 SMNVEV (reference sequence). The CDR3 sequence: CASKASGTSYEQYF. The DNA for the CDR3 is TGTGCCAGCAAGGCTAGCGGGACCTCCTACGAGCAGTACTTC.

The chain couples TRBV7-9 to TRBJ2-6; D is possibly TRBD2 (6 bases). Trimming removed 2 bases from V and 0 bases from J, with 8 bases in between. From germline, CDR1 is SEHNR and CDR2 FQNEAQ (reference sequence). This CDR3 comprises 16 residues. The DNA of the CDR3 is TGTGCCAGCAGCTTAATGGGGGGCTCTGGGGCCAACGTCCTGACTTTC. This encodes CASSLMGGSGANVLTF.

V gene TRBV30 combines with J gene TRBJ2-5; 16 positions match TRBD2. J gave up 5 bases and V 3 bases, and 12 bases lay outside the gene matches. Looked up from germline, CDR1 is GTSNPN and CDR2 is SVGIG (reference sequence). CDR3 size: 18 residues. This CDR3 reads CAWRTPGTSGRAGETQYF. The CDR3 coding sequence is TGTGCCTGGAGGACCCCCGGGACTAGCGGGAGGGCCGGGGAGACCCAGTACTTC.

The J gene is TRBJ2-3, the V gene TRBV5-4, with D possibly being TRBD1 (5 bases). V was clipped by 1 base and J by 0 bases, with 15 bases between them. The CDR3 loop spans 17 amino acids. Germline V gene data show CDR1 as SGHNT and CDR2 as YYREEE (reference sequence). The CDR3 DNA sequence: TGTGCCAGCAGCTTGAAGGGGCAGGGCCGTAGCACAGATACGCAGTATTTT. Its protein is CASSLKGQGRSTDTQYF.

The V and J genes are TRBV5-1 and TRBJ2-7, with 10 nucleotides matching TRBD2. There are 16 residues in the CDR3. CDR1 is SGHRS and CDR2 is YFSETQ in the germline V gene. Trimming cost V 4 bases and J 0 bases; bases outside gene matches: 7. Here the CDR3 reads CASSGGTSERSYEQYF. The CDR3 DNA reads TGCGCCAGCAGCGGCGGGACTAGCGAACGCTCCTACGAGCAGTACTTC.

The CDR3 here is CASSERRAGANTEAFF. CDR3 DNA: TGTGCCAGCAGTGAAAGGCGAGCAGGGGCCAACACTGAAGCTTTCTTT. The J gene is TRBJ1-1, the V gene TRBV2; D may be TRBD1 (6 bases). The CDR3 covers 16 residues. The V end lost 2 bases, the J end lost 2 bases, and 15 bases lay between the germline ends. Germline V gene sequence: CDR1 SNHLY, CDR2 FYNNEI.

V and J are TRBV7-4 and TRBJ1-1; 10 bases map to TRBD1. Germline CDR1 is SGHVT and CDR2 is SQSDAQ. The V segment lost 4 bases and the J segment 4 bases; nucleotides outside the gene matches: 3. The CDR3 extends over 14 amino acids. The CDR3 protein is CASSWTGGSTEAFF. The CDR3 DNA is TGTGCCAGCAGCTGGACAGGGGGAAGCACTGAAGCTTTCTTT.

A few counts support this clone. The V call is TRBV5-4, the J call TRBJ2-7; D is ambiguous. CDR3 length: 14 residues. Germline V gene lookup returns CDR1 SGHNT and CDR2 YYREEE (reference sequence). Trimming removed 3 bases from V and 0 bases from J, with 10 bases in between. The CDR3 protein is CASSSFSYSYEQYF. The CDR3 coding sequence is TGTGCCAGCAGCTCCTTCTCCTACTCCTACGAGCAGTACTTC.

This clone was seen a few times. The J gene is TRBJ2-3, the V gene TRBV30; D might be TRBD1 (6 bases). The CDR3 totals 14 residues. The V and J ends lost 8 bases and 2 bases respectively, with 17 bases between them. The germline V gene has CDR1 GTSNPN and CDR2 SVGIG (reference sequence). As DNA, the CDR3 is TGTGCCGGAAACAGGGTAGGCCTCACAGATACGCAGTATTTT. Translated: CAGNRVGLTDTQYF.

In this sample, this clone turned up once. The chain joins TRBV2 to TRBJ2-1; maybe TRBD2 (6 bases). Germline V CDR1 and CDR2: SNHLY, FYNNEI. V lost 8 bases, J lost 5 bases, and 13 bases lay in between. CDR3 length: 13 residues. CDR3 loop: CASGRGLNNEQFF. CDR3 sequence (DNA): TGTGCCAGCGGGCGGGGACTTAACAATGAGCAGTTCTTC.

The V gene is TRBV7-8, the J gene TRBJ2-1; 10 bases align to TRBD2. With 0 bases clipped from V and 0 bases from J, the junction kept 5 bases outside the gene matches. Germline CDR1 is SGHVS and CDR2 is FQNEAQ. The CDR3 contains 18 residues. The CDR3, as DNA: TGTGCCAGCAGCTTAGCGCTAGCGGGGGCCAGCTCCTACAATGAGCAGTTCTTC. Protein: CASSLALAGASSYNEQFF. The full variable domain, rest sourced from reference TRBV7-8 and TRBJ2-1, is GAGVSQSPRYKVAKRGQDVALRCDPISGHVSLFWYQQALGQGPEFLTYFQNEAQLDKSGLPSDRFFAERPEGSVSTLKIQRTQQEDSAVYLCASSLALAGASSYNEQFFGPGTRLTVL.

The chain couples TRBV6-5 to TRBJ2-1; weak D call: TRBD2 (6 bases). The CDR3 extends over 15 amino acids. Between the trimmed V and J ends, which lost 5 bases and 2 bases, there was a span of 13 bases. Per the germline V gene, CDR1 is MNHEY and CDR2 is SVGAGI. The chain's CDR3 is CASSSGPPAYNEQFF. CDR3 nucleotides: TGTGCCAGCAGTAGCGGGCCACCGGCCTACAATGAGCAGTTCTTC.

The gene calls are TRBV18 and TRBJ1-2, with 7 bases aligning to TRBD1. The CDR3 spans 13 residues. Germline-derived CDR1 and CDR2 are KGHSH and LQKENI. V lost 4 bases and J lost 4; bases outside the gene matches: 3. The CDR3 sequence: CASSRRDSYGYTF. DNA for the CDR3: TGTGCCAGCTCACGCCGGGACAGCTATGGCTACACCTTC.

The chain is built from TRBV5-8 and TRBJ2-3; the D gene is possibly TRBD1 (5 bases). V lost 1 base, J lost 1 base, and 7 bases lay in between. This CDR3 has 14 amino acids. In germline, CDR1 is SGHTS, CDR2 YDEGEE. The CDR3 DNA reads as TGTGCCAGCAGCTTGCCCAGGGGCACAGATACGCAGTATTTT. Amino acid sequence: CASSLPRGTDTQYF.